This T cell receptor beta chain emerged from a study of blood T cell repertoires in COVID-19. Only in-frame clones appear in the TCRdb table, and some are missing; sequencing was by immunoSEQ multiplex PCR. The sample consists of fewer than 250,000 clones, almost 90% of them appearing once. V lost 5 bases, J lost 1 base, and 7 bases stayed unmatched. This CDR3 is built from 15 residues. Germline V gene lookup returns CDR1 MNHGY and CDR2 SVAAGI. Sequences were obtained from PBMCs or T cells enriched from blood (not recorded which). The receptor was derived from a woman between 50 and 59 years old with acute COVID-19. The gene calls are TRBV6-9 and TRBJ2-7; 8 nucleotides line up with TRBD2. The CDR3 region has the DNA TGTGCCAGCAGTCAGCCCCAGCGGGAGTCCTACGAGCAGTACTTC. It yields the protein CASSQPQRESYEQYF.